This T cell receptor beta chain was obtained from a study of blood T cell repertoires in COVID-19. The overall study: T cells, B-cell-depleted T cells, or PBMCs supplied cDNA or gDNA.

TCRdb's copy holds only in-frame clones and misses some; the assay was immunoSEQ multiplex PCR. This table has 200,000 to 300,000 clones, 85% to 90% appearing once. Cohort 3 donors counted as recovered after two negative PCRs, clearance, or resolved symptoms. The sequencing input was PBMCs or T cells enriched from blood (not recorded which). The clonotype originates from a woman in her thirties who had recovered from COVID-19.

This chain's CDR3 is CASSPTSSGNTIYF. The CDR3 DNA reads as TGCGCCAGCAGCCCCACTTCATCTGGAAACACCATATATTTT. The V and J genes are TRBV5-1 and TRBJ1-3; no definite D call. The germline gives CDR1 SGHRS, CDR2 YFSETQ. The CDR3 runs to 14 residues. Trimming shortened V by 4 bases and J by 1 base, and 9 bases separated the two germline ends.